The 7 T cell receptor beta chains given below trace back to one sample, sequenced in a study of type 1 regulatory T cells. TCRdb itself ran the reads through MiXCR, one entry per CDR3 protein. The sample yields fewer than 70,000 distinct CDR3 sequences, about three fifths seen once. For these receptors, no antigen is known. Sample: cultured T cells, either the whole culture or a sorted T cell fraction (not recorded which). Subset indicated: Tr1-enriched cell product generated in vitro against host alloantigens. Receptor source: a human donor in good health.

The chain couples TRBV7-8 to TRBJ2-2; TRBD1 is a possible D gene (6 bases). Germline values: CDR1 SGHVS, CDR2 FQNEAQ. Trimming removed 5 bases at V and 0 bases at J, with 10 bases between. This CDR3 spans 15 amino acids. CDR3 nucleotide sequence: TGTGCCAGCAGCCCACAGGGTACGAACACCGGGGAGCTGTTTTTT. Translated: CASSPQGTNTGELFF.

The chain uses TRBV4-3 and TRBJ1-1, with TRBD1 as a possible D gene (6 bases). Germline V gene data show CDR1 as LGHNA and CDR2 as YSLEER. CDR3 length: 14 residues. Trimming removed 4 bases from V and 5 bases from J, with 14 bases in between. As DNA, the CDR3 is TGCGCCAGCAGCCGAACGACAGGCGGGACTGAAGCTTTCTTT. It encodes CASSRTTGGTEAFF.

The rearrangement links TRBV4-3 to TRBJ2-7; a possible D gene is TRBD1 (5 bases). The CDR3 is 15 amino acids. The ends were cut back, 1 base at V and 2 bases at J, with 12 bases in the middle. Looked up from germline, CDR1 is LGHNA and CDR2 is YSLEER. The CDR3 nucleotides read TGCGCCAGCAGCCAAGTTCAGGGATCGCCCTACGAGCAGTACTTC. Amino acids: CASSQVQGSPYEQYF.

The chain uses TRBV27 and TRBJ2-7, with D possibly being TRBD1 (6 bases). The ends were cut back, 6 bases at V and 0 bases at J, with 21 bases in the middle. Germline CDR1 reads MNHEY; CDR2 reads SMNVEV (reference sequence). The CDR3 totals 17 residues. DNA of the CDR3: TGTGCCAGCAGCACCACCACGACGGGACATTTCTCCTACGAGCAGTACTTC. Amino acid sequence: CASSTTTTGHFSYEQYF.

This rearrangement joins TRBV20-1 to TRBJ1-4; D is possibly TRBD1 (5 bases). The germline V gene has CDR1 DFQATT and CDR2 SNEGSKA (reference sequence). Trimming shortened V by 0 bases and J by 0 bases, and 11 bases separated the two germline ends. The CDR3 is made up of 16 amino acids. CDR3 nucleotides: TGCAGTGCTAGAGAGCGCAGGGCTGCAACTAATGAAAAACTGTTTTTT. Amino acid sequence: CSARERRAATNEKLFF.

The V gene is TRBV20-1, the J gene TRBJ1-5; TRBD1 might be the D (5 bases). Trimming removed 7 bases from V and 5 bases from J, with 21 bases in between. CDR1 is DFQATT and CDR2 is SNEGSKA in the germline V gene (reference sequence). The CDR3 loop spans 15 amino acids. CDR3 sequence reads: CSVTGGVSRDQPQHF. The CDR3 DNA follows: TGCAGTGTTACTGGGGGGGTATCTCGGGATCAGCCCCAGCATTTT.

This clonotype was found a few times. The rearrangement uses TRBV19 and TRBJ2-2, with D possibly being TRBD1 (6 bases). Germline CDR1 and CDR2: LNHDA and SQIVND (reference sequence). The V and J ends lost 4 bases and 2 bases respectively, with 17 bases between them. This CDR3 contains 17 residues. CDR3 in amino acids: CASSRKFWTENTGELFF. The DNA for the CDR3 is TGTGCCAGTAGTAGGAAGTTTTGGACAGAAAACACCGGGGAGCTGTTTTTT. Based on the CDR3 plus reference TRBV19 and TRBJ2-2, the full variable domain is DGGITQSPKYLFRKEGQNVTLSCEQNLNHDAMYWYRQDPGQGLRLIYYSQIVNDFQKGDIAEGYSVSREKKESFPLTVTSAQKNPTAFYLCASSRKFWTENTGELFFGEGSRLTVL.